These 18 T cell receptor beta chains were sequenced from one sample in a study of shared clonotypes between healthy human individuals. Measured with immunoSEQ multiplex PCR; TCRdb has only the in-frame clones, and not every one. The table has some 95,000 clones, roughly two thirds seen once. Material for sequencing was memory CD8+ T cells sorted from blood. Regarding subset: CD45RO+ cells pooled with CCR7-negative TemRA cells. The receptors shown here come from a man aged 25 to 45 in good health.

The chain joins TRBV7-5 to TRBJ2-7; the DNA was not compared with TRBD2, the D call given in the table. TRBV7-5 is a pseudogene segment. The CDR3 totals 19 residues. The CDR3 sequence is CVRSLEFTSGSQGTYEQYF. As DNA, the CDR3 is TGTGTCAGAAGCTTAGAATTCACTAGCGGGAGTCAGGGGACCTACGAGCAGTACTTC.

The chain recombines TRBV27 with TRBJ1-1; TRBD1 agrees at 7 bases. With V trimmed by 7 bases and J by 5 bases, 7 bases remained unmatched. Germline V gene data show CDR1 as MNHEY and CDR2 as SMNVEV (reference sequence). The CDR3 covers 13 residues. The CDR3 DNA sequence: TGTGCCAGCACTTATATACAGGGGACTGAAGCTTTCTTT. It is translated as CASTYIQGTEAFF.

The chain employs TRBV13 and TRBJ2-3; weak D call: TRBD2 (6 bases). The V end was cut by 6 bases, the J end by 2 bases, with 9 bases between. The CDR3 extends over 13 amino acids. Per germline, CDR1 PRHDT and CDR2 FYEKMQ (reference sequence). CDR3 in amino acids: CASRSGLTDTQYF. The CDR3 bases are TGTGCCAGCAGATCGGGACTCACAGATACGCAGTATTTT.

The V gene is TRBV5-4, the J gene TRBJ2-6; TRBD2 aligns across 11 bases. The germline V gene has CDR1 SGHNT and CDR2 YYREEE (reference sequence). CDR3 size: 18 residues. V lost 1 base, J lost 0 bases, and 3 bases stayed unmatched. CDR3 region: CASSLLTSGNSGANVLTF. In DNA, the CDR3 is TGTGCCAGCAGCTTGTTGACTAGCGGGAACTCTGGGGCCAACGTCCTGACTTTC.

V and J are TRBV7-9 and TRBJ2-5; perhaps TRBD2 as D (5 bases). Near its end, the DNA agrees better with TRBJ2-7, so the J call may be wrong. The CDR3 consists of 14 residues. The germline V gene encodes CDR1 SEHNR and CDR2 FQNEAQ (reference sequence). CDR3 nucleotides: TGTGCCAGCAGCGATTCTCTGACTACCTACGAGCAGTACTTC. It yields the protein CASSDSLTTYEQYF.

The CDR3 DNA follows: TGTGCCAGCAGTCCGATCACGACCGGGGCAGTTGAGCAGTTCTTC. Translated, it gives CASSPITTGAVEQFF. J is TRBJ2-1 and V is TRBV28; D may be TRBD1 or TRBD2 (5 bases each). CDR1 and CDR2 (germline): MDHEN, SYDVKM. The CDR3 has 15 amino acids. V was cut by 5 bases and J by 9 bases, with 20 bases left in between.

V gene TRBV6-5 combines with J gene TRBJ2-5, with 8 bases fitting TRBD1. CDR3 length equals 14 residues. Losses at the gene ends were 6 bases for V and 3 bases for J; bases not matched to a gene: 6. Looked up from germline, CDR1 is MNHEY and CDR2 is SVGAGI. The CDR3 reads CASRTTGAKETQYF. For the CDR3, the DNA is TGTGCCAGCAGGACGACAGGGGCCAAAGAGACCCAGTACTTC.

The V call is TRBV7-6, the J call TRBJ2-7, with D unresolved. CDR1 is SGHVS and CDR2 is FNYEAQ in the germline V gene. V dropped 4 bases and J dropped 1 base, with 8 bases sitting between them. The CDR3 is made up of 13 amino acids. The CDR3 here is CASSSFRSYEQYF. CDR3 DNA: TGTGCCAGCAGCTCGTTTAGATCCTACGAGCAGTACTTC.

V usage is TRBV28 and J usage is TRBJ2-3; 7 nucleotides match TRBD1. This CDR3 spans 12 amino acids. V trimming: 2 bases; J trimming: 11 bases; junction bases outside the gene matches: 4. Germline CDR1 reads MDHEN; CDR2 reads SYDVKM. Here the CDR3 DNA reads TGTGCCAGCAGTTTAACAGGGGCGCAGCAGTATTTT. It is translated as CASSLTGAQQYF. The full variable domain, its missing parts supplied by reference TRBV28 and TRBJ2-3, is DVKVTQSSRYLVKRTGEKVFLECVQDMDHENMFWYRQDPGLGLRLIYFSYDVKMKEKGDIPEGYSVSREKKERFSLILESASTNQTSMYLCASSLTGAQQYFGPGTRLTVL.

V gene TRBV25-1 combines with J gene TRBJ2-5, with no clear D. The CDR3 totals 11 residues. The V end lost 4 bases, the J end lost 7 bases, and 7 bases lay between the germline ends. Per the germline V gene, CDR1 is MGHDK and CDR2 is SYGVNS. The CDR3 DNA sequence: TGTGCCAGCAGTGGGCTGGCGACCCAGTACTTC. Its protein is CASSGLATQYF.

V and J are TRBV5-6 and TRBJ2-2, with no clear D. CDR1 SGHDT and CDR2 YYEEEE come from the germline V gene. The CDR3 has 13 residues. Trimming took 4 bases from V and 3 from J, leaving 7 bases between them. This chain's CDR3 is CASSPPHTGELFF. CDR3 coding DNA: TGTGCCAGCAGCCCACCCCACACCGGGGAGCTGTTTTTT.

J is TRBJ2-3 and V is TRBV9; 14 bases match TRBD2. The CDR3 sequence is 18 residues long. Germline CDR1 and CDR2: SGDLS and YYNGEE. Germline trimming cut 0 bases from V and 0 bases from J; bases unmatched to any gene: 3. Written as DNA, the CDR3 is TGTGCCAGCAGCGTAGAAGGGACTAGCGGGGGTAGCACAGATACGCAGTATTTT. Protein sequence: CASSVEGTSGGSTDTQYF.

The chain combines TRBV28 with TRBJ2-1; 8 nucleotides align to TRBD2. The V gene's germline CDR1 is MDHEN and CDR2 SYDVKM. CDR3 length: 15 amino acids. V shed 6 bases and J 2 bases; nucleotides not matched to a gene: 6. The CDR3 reads CASRDTSGPYNEQFF. The DNA for the CDR3 is TGTGCCAGCAGAGATACTAGCGGCCCCTACAATGAGCAGTTCTTC.

A word on this clone: This same CDR3 is encoded by further DNA sequences in the sample. This rearrangement joins TRBV27 to TRBJ2-2; D may be TRBD1 (6 bases). Germline CDR1 and CDR2: MNHEY and SMNVEV (reference sequence). The CDR3 consists of 14 residues. Trimming left V 1 base short and J 4 bases short, with 7 bases between. The CDR3, as DNA: TGTGCCAGCAGTTTATTCAGGGGCACCGGGGAGCTGTTTTTT. Translated: CASSLFRGTGELFF.

Only a few counts were recorded for this clone. The chain uses TRBV5-1 and TRBJ2-1; TRBD2 aligns across 11 bases. The CDR3 consists of 16 residues. Germline values: CDR1 SGHRS, CDR2 YFSETQ. V was pared by 3 bases and J by 0 bases, with 2 bases of the junction left unmatched. The CDR3 DNA follows: TGCGCCAGCAGCTCCACTAGCGGGAGCTCCTACAATGAGCAGTTCTTC. Translated, it gives CASSSTSGSSYNEQFF.

The CDR3 bases are TGCAGCGTTGAAGAAAATGGGAATGAAAAACTGTTTTTT. This translates into CSVEENGNEKLFF. V is TRBV29-1 and J is TRBJ1-4, with unresolved D. Trimming shortened V by 0 bases and J by 5 bases, and 7 bases separated the two germline ends. The germline gives CDR1 SQVTM, CDR2 ANQGSEA. This CDR3 is 13 amino acids long.

The chain carries TRBV18 and TRBJ2-2; 7 bases are a match to TRBD1. J gave up 2 bases and V 5 bases, and 5 bases lay outside the gene matches. Germline assignment: CDR1 KGHSH and CDR2 LQKENI. CDR3 length: 15 amino acids. CDR3 amino acids: CASSSGTVNTGELFF. Here the CDR3 DNA reads TGTGCCAGCTCATCGGGGACAGTTAACACCGGGGAGCTGTTTTTT.

The rearrangement joins TRBV11-1 to TRBJ2-1; D perhaps matches TRBD2 (5 bases). This CDR3 is 13 amino acids long. The germline V gene encodes CDR1 SGHAT and CDR2 FQDESV (reference sequence). V gave up 5 bases and J gave up 1 base, with 6 bases separating them. CDR3 nucleotides: TGTGCCAGCAGCGGGAGTTCCTACAATGAGCAGTTCTTC. This gives the protein CASSGSSYNEQFF.